The source of this T cell receptor (beta chain) is a study of T cells in Graves' hyperthyroidism and ophthalmopathy. The study, taken as a whole, reports: Blood also held most thyroid clonotypes expanded beyond 0.001.

Each diagnosis was grounded in clinical symptoms, serum thyroxine and TRAb, thyroid ultrasound, and orbital computed tomography. TCR beta CDR3 regions were amplified from RNA transcripts. First-round RT-PCR targeting the TCR CDR3 was performed with the HTBI primer set. From the multiplex PCR reads, TCRdb called clonotypes with MiXCR, one entry per CDR3 protein. The sample holds some 340,000 distinct CDR3 sequences, roughly 13% seen once. This clonotype occurred many times. Its matching antigen is unknown. The length of the CDR3 is 16 residues. CDR1 is MNHNS and CDR2 is SASEGT in the germline V gene. The V gene end was trimmed by 1 base and the J gene end by 4 bases; junction bases not matched to a gene: 6.

V and J are TRBV6-1 and TRBJ2-2; TRBD2 aligns across 7 bases. Sample: blood. The clonotype comes from a woman between 40 and 50 years old with Graves' ophthalmopathy. CDR3 DNA: TGTGCCAGCAGTGAAGGACTAGCTAAGGTCACCGGGGAGCTGTTTTTT. Amino acid sequence: CASSEGLAKVTGELFF.